These 17 T cell receptor beta chains were sequenced from one sample in a study of spatial heterogeneity in lung cancer. One entry per CDR3 protein, called by TCRdb with MiXCR from the 5' RACE reads. The sample carries roughly 120,000 distinct CDR3 sequences, 9.5% to 15% recorded once. The time point is: blood at routine non-recurrence follow-up after resection. The input material, whole RNA from tumor, nontumor lung or frozen PBMC, was sequenced unsorted. Sequenced here: PBMCs, sampled at follow-up. All receptors come from a male donor with early-stage non-small cell lung cancer.

The chain has TRBV5-1 and TRBJ1-5; 7 positions agree with TRBD1. This CDR3 region has 16 residues. After removal of 0 bases from V and 3 bases from J, the junction contained 6 bases not matched to a gene. Germline V CDR1 and CDR2: SGHRS, YFSETQ. This chain's CDR3 is CASSLDGQVDNQPQHF. In DNA form, the CDR3 reads TGCGCCAGCAGCTTGGATGGACAGGTGGACAATCAGCCCCAGCATTTT.

This clonotype was observed a few times. The V and J genes are TRBV19 and TRBJ2-1; D not resolved. Trimming took off 3 bases at V and 8 bases at J, with 11 bases between the two ends. The CDR3 has 13 residues. CDR1 and CDR2 (germline): LNHDA, SQIVND (reference sequence). In DNA form, the CDR3 reads TGTGCCAGTAGTATTGGTTGGAGAGATGAGCAGTTCTTC. Amino acid sequence: CASSIGWRDEQFF.

V gene TRBV12-3 or TRBV12-4 combines with J gene TRBJ1-1; D is ambiguous. V dropped 7 bases and J dropped 0 bases, with 12 bases sitting between them. This CDR3 spans 14 amino acids. CDR3 residues: CASTTRIVNTEAFF. CDR3 bases: TGTGCCAGCACCACTCGGATAGTGAACACTGAAGCTTTCTTT.

This clonotype has a handful of counts. The chain employs TRBV5-6 and TRBJ2-2, with D maybe TRBD2 (5 bases). Germline V gives CDR1 SGHDT, CDR2 YYEEEE. The CDR3 is made up of 16 amino acids. Trimming removed 4 bases from V and 3 bases from J, with 16 bases in between. The CDR3 DNA reads TGTGCCAGCAGCCCTCCGGCGGGCGCGGACACCGGGGAGCTGTTTTTT. Translation: CASSPPAGADTGELFF.

This clonotype was observed a handful of times. The rearrangement links TRBV6-5 to TRBJ1-2; D remains unclear. The V end lost 2 bases, the J end lost 3 bases, and 13 bases lay between the germline ends. Germline lookup yields CDR1 MNHEY and CDR2 SVGAGI. This CDR3 comprises 15 residues. CDR3 bases: TGTGCCAGCAGTTACGGAATGGCCACCGACTATGGCTACACCTTC. Amino acids: CASSYGMATDYGYTF.

Details on this clonotype: At one of its ends the junction is not consistent with the germline gene, which may arise from a read error. As DNA, the CDR3 is TGCGCCAAACAAACTAGCGGGGTTTTTCAAGAGACCCAGCACTTC. This codes for CAKQTSGVFQETQHF. The chain links TRBV10-1 to TRBJ2-5; 10 bases are shared with TRBD2. CDR1 is WNHNN and CDR2 is SYGVQD in the germline V gene (reference sequence). There are 15 residues in the CDR3.

This clonotype has at least ten counts. V is TRBV20-1 and J is TRBJ1-6; D possibly corresponds to TRBD1 (5 bases). Germline V lookup: CDR1 DFQATT, CDR2 SNEGSKA (reference sequence). Trimming removed 3 bases from V and 0 bases from J, with 9 bases in between. The CDR3 covers 15 residues. In nucleotides, the CDR3 is TGCAGTGCTAGGGCAGGGAGCTCCTATAATTCACCCCTCCACTTT. Translating it yields CSARAGSSYNSPLHF.

This clonotype has at least ten counts. The V and J genes are TRBV27 and TRBJ2-1; TRBD1 might be the D (5 bases). Per the germline V gene, CDR1 is MNHEY and CDR2 is SMNVEV (reference sequence). Trimming left V 4 bases short and J 1 base short, with 8 bases between. The CDR3 consists of 14 residues. The CDR3 DNA is TGTGCCAGCAGTTCCCAGGGATCCTACAATGAGCAGTTCTTC. As protein: CASSSQGSYNEQFF.

Ten or more counts support this clonotype. The rearrangement uses TRBV28 and TRBJ2-7; the match to TRBD1 covers 7 bases. Germline-derived CDR1 and CDR2 are MDHEN and SYDVKM. There are 14 residues in the CDR3. With 3 bases clipped from V and 2 bases from J, the junction kept 4 bases outside the gene matches. CDR3 sequence reads: CASSFRDRPYEQYF. CDR3 sequence (DNA): TGTGCCAGCAGTTTCCGGGACAGACCCTACGAGCAGTACTTC.

This clonotype has just a few counts. This chain links TRBV7-2 with TRBJ1-5, with D possibly being TRBD1 (6 bases). Germline V gene sequence: CDR1 SGHTA, CDR2 FQGNSA. This CDR3 has 15 residues. Between the trimmed V and J ends, which lost 3 bases and 6 bases, there was a span of 15 bases. CDR3: CASSLGGLGSQPQHF. DNA for the CDR3: TGTGCCAGCAGCTTGGGGGGGCTCGGAAGTCAGCCCCAGCATTTT.

The chain is built from TRBV5-1 and TRBJ2-2, with D perhaps being TRBD1 or TRBD2 (5 bases each). The germline V and J ends were trimmed by 6 bases and 3 bases, with 12 bases remaining between them. The CDR3 totals 14 residues. Germline V gives CDR1 SGHRS, CDR2 YFSETQ. CDR3 residues: CASNKGTDTGELFF. DNA for the CDR3: TGCGCCAGCAACAAGGGGACGGACACCGGGGAGCTGTTTTTT. Based on the CDR3 plus reference TRBV5-1 and TRBJ2-2, the full variable domain is KAGVTQTPRYLIKTRGQQVTLSCSPISGHRSVSWYQQTPGQGLQFLFEYFSETQRNKGNFPGRFSGRQFSNSRSEMNVSTLELGDSALYLCASNKGTDTGELFFGEGSRLTVL.

This clonotype was seen many times. This chain joins TRBV4-1 and TRBJ2-7; tentative D call: TRBD1 (6 bases). The length of the CDR3 is 16 residues. The V end lost 1 base, the J end lost 0 bases, and 13 bases lay between the germline ends. Germline CDR1 and CDR2: MGHRA and YSYEKL. Written as DNA, the CDR3 is TGCGCCAGCAGCCAAGGACCTTTGGACAGCTCCTACGAGCAGTACTTC. This translates into CASSQGPLDSSYEQYF.

This clonotype occurred many times. The chain links TRBV4-1 to TRBJ2-7, with 7 bases identical to TRBD1. V shed 5 bases and J 0 bases; nucleotides not matched to a gene: 7. Germline values: CDR1 MGHRA, CDR2 YSYEKL. The CDR3 totals 15 residues. The CDR3 region is CASSFGQASSYEQYF. The CDR3 bases are TGCGCCAGCAGCTTCGGACAGGCGAGCTCCTACGAGCAGTACTTC.

This clonotype was counted only a few times. This chain links TRBV5-1 with TRBJ2-1; 7 bases are a match to TRBD1. The V and J ends lost 0 bases and 8 bases, in that order; junction bases with no gene match: 2. Germline V lookup: CDR1 SGHRS, CDR2 YFSETQ. This CDR3 is 13 amino acids long. The CDR3 nucleotides are TGCGCCAGCAGCTTGGGAGGGGGCGATGAGCAGTTCTTC. It translates to CASSLGGGDEQFF.

Only a few counts were recorded for this clonotype. V gene TRBV5-1 combines with J gene TRBJ1-1; tentative D call: TRBD1 (5 bases). Looked up from germline, CDR1 is SGHRS and CDR2 is YFSETQ. The CDR3 has 15 residues. V was shortened by 6 bases and J by 2 bases, with 17 bases between the two germline ends. The CDR3 nucleotides are TGCGCCAGCAACGGGGCAGCCTCGGGTAACACTGAAGCTTTCTTT. Encoded protein: CASNGAASGNTEAFF.

This clonotype was found a few times. The chain has TRBV2 and TRBJ2-1; the D gene is possibly TRBD1 (7 bases). This CDR3 spans 13 amino acids. Between the trimmed V and J ends, which lost 4 bases and 10 bases, there was a span of 14 bases. Germline V CDR1 and CDR2: SNHLY, FYNNEI. CDR3 DNA: TGTGCCAGCAGTGTGGACCCAGGGGGGGAGCAGTTCTTC. This translates into CASSVDPGGEQFF. Full variable domain (missing parts from reference TRBV2 and TRBJ2-1): EPEVTQTPSHQVTQMGQEVILRCVPISNHLYFYWYRQILGQKVEFLVSFYNNEISEKSEIFDDQFSVERPDGSNFTLKIRSTKLEDSAMYFCASSVDPGGEQFFGPGTRLTVL.

This clonotype has at least ten counts. This chain links TRBV6-2 or TRBV6-3 with TRBJ1-5; D uncertain. The CDR3 runs 16 residues. With 2 bases removed from V and 2 bases from J, the gap between germline ends came to 13 bases. CDR1 is MNHEY and CDR2 is SVGEGT in the germline V gene. This CDR3 is CASSYGSRGRNQPQHF. The CDR3 nucleotides read TGTGCCAGCAGTTACGGGTCCCGAGGGCGCAATCAGCCCCAGCATTTT.